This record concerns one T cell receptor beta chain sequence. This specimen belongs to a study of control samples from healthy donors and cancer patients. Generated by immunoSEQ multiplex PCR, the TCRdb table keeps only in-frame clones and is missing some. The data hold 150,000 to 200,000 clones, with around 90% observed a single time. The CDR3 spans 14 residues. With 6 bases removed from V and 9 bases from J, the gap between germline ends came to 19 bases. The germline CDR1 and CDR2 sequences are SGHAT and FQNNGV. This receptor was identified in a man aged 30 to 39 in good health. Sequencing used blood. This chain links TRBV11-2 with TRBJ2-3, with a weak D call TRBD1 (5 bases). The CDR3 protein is CASSSGMGLRTQYF. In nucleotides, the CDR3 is TGTGCCAGCAGTTCAGGCATGGGGCTTAGAACGCAGTATTTT.